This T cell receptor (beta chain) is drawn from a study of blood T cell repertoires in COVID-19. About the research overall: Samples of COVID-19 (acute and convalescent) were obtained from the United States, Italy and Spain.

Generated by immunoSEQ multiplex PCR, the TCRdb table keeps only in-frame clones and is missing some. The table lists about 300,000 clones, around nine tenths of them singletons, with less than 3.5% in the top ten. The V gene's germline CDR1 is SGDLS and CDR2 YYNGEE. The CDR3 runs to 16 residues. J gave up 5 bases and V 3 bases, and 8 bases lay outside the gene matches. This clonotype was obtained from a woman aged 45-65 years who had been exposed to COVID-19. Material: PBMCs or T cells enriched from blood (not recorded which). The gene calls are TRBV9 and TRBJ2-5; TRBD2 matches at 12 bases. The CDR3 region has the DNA TGTGCCAGCAGCGGATTGGGACTAGCGGGTAGGGAGACCCAGTACTTC. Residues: CASSGLGLAGRETQYF.